This TCR beta chain comes out of a study of cytomegalovirus exposure and HLA in healthy donors. General study findings and limits: According to reports, the classifier identified cytomegalovirus status with high specificity and sensitivity. Being productive about 90% or about 30% of the time was typical of most TCR beta V segments in an earlier analysis.

This clone has a handful of counts. The target antigen is unknown. 60 Vbeta and 13 Jbeta primers were used in PCR. Sequenced by immunoSEQ multiplex PCR; TCRdb stores in-frame clones only, minus some. The profile covers approximately 100,000 clones, with over 55% appearing a single time and roughly 2.8% taken by the ten largest. Healthy donors of bone marrow made up the group. The clonotype originates from a female donor in good health and CMV-seronegative. The sample consisted of PBMCs.

The CDR3 DNA follows: TGTGCCAGCAGTAGGGCAGGGGGTGAAAAACTGTTTTTT. As protein: CASSRAGGEKLFF. The V and J genes are TRBV7-8 and TRBJ1-4; TRBD1 matches 7 bases. Germline V lookup: CDR1 SGHVS, CDR2 FQNEAQ. With 6 bases clipped from V and 7 bases from J, the junction kept 5 bases outside the gene matches. This CDR3 region has 13 residues.